This TCR beta chain was sequenced in a study of blood T cells in healthy people across ages. General study results and limits: The study found more naive CD4+ cells and higher diversity in long-lived than aged donors. Measured against age, TCR beta diversity per million T cells decreased in a roughly linear manner. Unsorted PBMC material precluded a definitive naive versus antigen-experienced comparison.

With V trimmed by 4 bases and J by 4 bases, 6 bases remained unmatched. Germline loops: CDR1 SQVTM, CDR2 ANQGSEA. This CDR3 is 13 amino acids long. PCR was performed a second time for 7 to 11 cycles using a sample-barcoded 5' primer and a J-beta primer mix. Every cDNA was tagged by a template-switch adaptor with 12 random nucleotides. TCRdb called the 5' RACE reads again in MiXCR, with one record for every CDR3 protein. The sample lists roughly 680,000 distinct CDR3 sequences, roughly 21% occurring once. As concerns this clonotype: The antigen is not known.

Input material: blood. This receptor was taken from a man between 65 and 85 years old in good health. This sequence joins TRBV29-1 and TRBJ1-2; TRBD1 matches at 7 bases. The CDR3 is CSVVTGMAYGYTF. DNA of the CDR3: TGCAGCGTTGTGACAGGGATGGCCTATGGCTACACCTTC.